A selection of T cell receptor beta chains follows, all from one sample in a study of blood T cells in healthy people across ages. A single record per CDR3 protein comes from TCRdb applying MiXCR to the 5' RACE reads. The data show about 800,000 distinct CDR3 sequences, with 58% seen just once and 22% held by the top ten. Sequencing used blood. The source is a man aged 25-45 years in good health. CDR3s include the opening cysteine and the closing phenylalanine or tryptophan. The order of the fields is J gene, clone size, V gene, D gene, CDR3 protein, CDR3 DNA. D genes are given only for firm matches. The listing skips clone size in some rows; elsewhere it reads once, few, many or a size class.

>TRBJ2-7|NA|TRBV4-1|TRBD2
CASSQEGSGGPSYEQYF
TGCGCCAGCAGCCAAGAGGGTAGCGGGGGACCCTCCTACGAGCAGTACTTC
>TRBJ2-5|NA|TRBV20-1|NA
CSAREPGAVGWSQYF
TGCAGTGCTAGAGAGCCCGGGGCAGTAGGGTGGTCCCAGTACTTC
>TRBJ2-4|NA|TRBV21-1|NA
CASRGSPIAKNIQYF
TGTGCCAGCAGGGGATCACCCATAGCCAAAAACATTCAGTACTTC
>TRBJ2-1|NA|TRBV2|NA
CASSESGSYNEQFF
TGTGCCAGCAGTGAGTCGGGGAGCTACAATGAGCAGTTCTTC
>TRBJ1-5|NA|TRBV4-3|NA
CASSQDLGGDQPQHF
TGCGCCAGCAGCCAAGATTTAGGCGGGGATCAGCCCCAGCATTTT
>TRBJ2-6|NA|TRBV4-3|NA
CASSQLHVLTGANVLTF
TGCGCCAGCAGCCAATTACACGTACTTACTGGGGCCAACGTCCTGACTTTC
>TRBJ2-1|NA|TRBV7-9|TRBD2
CASSSLSGSRVEQFF
TGTGCCAGCAGCTCACTTAGCGGGAGTAGGGTTGAGCAGTTCTTC
>TRBJ1-1|NA|TRBV6-2/TRBV6-3|NA
CASSEDRTNTEAFF
TGTGCCAGCAGTGAGGACAGAACGAACACTGAAGCTTTCTTT
>TRBJ2-5|NA|TRBV4-1|TRBD2
CASSGSSGQETQYF
TGCGCCAGCAGCGGATCTAGCGGTCAAGAGACCCAGTACTTC
>TRBJ1-4|NA|TRBV11-1|NA
CASSLVAEELFF
TGTGCCAGCAGCTTAGTGGCTGAAGAACTGTTTTTT
>TRBJ2-1|few|TRBV27|NA
CASSFLSYNEQFF
TGTGCCAGCAGTTTTCTCTCCTACAATGAGCAGTTCTTC
>TRBJ2-7|NA|TRBV3-1|NA
CASSLLGRNYEQYF
TGTGCCAGCAGCCTGTTGGGACGGAACTACGAGCAGTACTTC
>TRBJ2-1|few|TRBV20-1|NA
CSASLVPPGFERHEQFF
TGCAGTGCTAGTTTGGTTCCCCCGGGATTTGAAAGGCATGAGCAGTTCTTC
>TRBJ2-1|NA|TRBV6-2/TRBV6-3|NA
CASSLHRFYNEQFF
TGTGCCAGCAGTTTACACCGGTTCTACAATGAGCAGTTCTTC
>TRBJ2-3|NA|TRBV12-3/TRBV12-4|NA
CASSFNDPQSTDTQYF
TGTGCCAGCAGTTTTAACGACCCTCAAAGCACAGATACGCAGTATTTT
>TRBJ2-7|once|TRBV29-1|TRBD1
CSIRIRDRRYEQYF
TGCAGCATCAGGATCCGGGACAGGAGATACGAGCAGTACTTC